The 8 T cell receptor beta chains given below trace back to one sample, sequenced in a study of CD8+CD57+ T cells in acquired aplastic anemia. Previously, flow cytometry had revealed CD8+CD57+ cell expansion in the patients chosen for sequencing. CDR3 and TCR beta VDJ profiling relied on a genomic DNA template. From the reads, TCRdb called clonotypes with MiXCR, one entry per CDR3 protein. The table lists around 430,000 distinct CDR3 sequences, around 32% of them singletons. The sample comprised sorted CD4+, CD8+, or CD8+CD57+ T cells (not recorded which) from PBMCs. The receptor source for this set is a human donor with aplastic anemia.

This chain connects TRBV10-3 to TRBJ2-5, with 10 bases fitting TRBD1. The germline V gene encodes CDR1 ENHRY and CDR2 SYGVKD. V lost 4 bases to trimming and J lost 8 bases; unmatched junction nucleotides: 4. The CDR3 is made up of 13 amino acids. CDR3 nucleotide sequence: TGTGCCATCAGTGGGGGGACAGGGGTCACCCAGTACTTC. Protein sequence: CAISGGTGVTQYF.

This clonotype has just a few counts. V is TRBV6-1 and J is TRBJ1-5; perhaps TRBD1 as D (5 bases). CDR1 and CDR2 (germline): MNHNS, SASEGT. The CDR3 runs 16 residues. Trimming removed 5 bases from V and 6 bases from J, with 20 bases in between. In DNA form, the CDR3 reads TGTGCCAGCAGTCCAACGAGCAGGGCTGCGGGTCAGCCCCAGCATTTT. Its translation: CASSPTSRAAGQPQHF.

This clonotype was recorded many times. This CDR3 is CASSISHRSNQPQHF. The CDR3 DNA sequence: TGTGCCAGTAGTATCTCCCATAGGAGCAATCAGCCCCAGCATTTT. The chain employs TRBV19 and TRBJ1-5; D unclear. The V gene lost 3 bases and the J gene lost 1 base, with 10 bases spanning the gap. The germline V gene has CDR1 LNHDA and CDR2 SQIVND (reference sequence). CDR3 size: 15 residues.

Details on this clonotype: A much larger clone differs by one base, so this may be a read error. This rearrangement joins TRBV20-1 to TRBJ2-7, with D tentatively TRBD1 (6 bases). CDR1 and CDR2 (germline): DFQATT, SNEGSKA (reference sequence). V gave up 6 bases and J gave up 2 bases, with 17 bases separating them. There are 14 residues in the CDR3. DNA for the CDR3: TGCAGTGCGTGGAAACCGACAGGCCCCTACGAGCAGTACTTC. Its translation is CSAWKPTGPYEQYF.

This chain uses TRBV24-1 with TRBJ2-7, with D tentatively TRBD2 (6 bases). The CDR3 is 14 residues long. Trimming took 7 bases from V and 7 from J, leaving 19 bases between them. Germline V gives CDR1 KGHDR, CDR2 SFDVKD. The CDR3 coding sequence is TGTGCCACCAGCCCGGGACCAGCGGGCAATGAGCAGTACTTC. This sequence encodes CATSPGPAGNEQYF.

This clonotype showed up many times. V usage is TRBV10-3 and J usage is TRBJ2-3, with 14 bases matching TRBD2. CDR1 and CDR2 (germline): ENHRY, SYGVKD. With V trimmed by 11 bases and J by 5 bases, 6 bases remained unmatched. CDR3 size: 14 residues. CDR3 region: CAARLAGGVDTQYF. CDR3 sequence (DNA): TGTGCCGCCCGACTAGCGGGAGGGGTAGATACGCAGTATTTT.

This clonotype was seen many times. V gene TRBV5-1 combines with J gene TRBJ1-6, with no clear D. Germline loops: CDR1 SGHRS, CDR2 YFSETQ. Trimming removed 0 bases at V and 6 bases at J, with 7 bases between. The CDR3 length is 14 residues. The CDR3 DNA is TGCGCCAGCAGCTTGGAAACGGGTAATTCACCCCTCCACTTT. It codes for CASSLETGNSPLHF.

This clonotype was recorded many times. The chain is built from TRBV6-1 and TRBJ2-7, with no clear D. In germline, CDR1 is MNHNS, CDR2 SASEGT. The CDR3 spans 12 residues. The V end was cut by 6 bases, the J end by 2 bases, with 8 bases between. CDR3 in amino acids: CASSPDPYEQYF. The CDR3 DNA reads as TGTGCCAGCAGCCCCGACCCCTACGAGCAGTACTTC.